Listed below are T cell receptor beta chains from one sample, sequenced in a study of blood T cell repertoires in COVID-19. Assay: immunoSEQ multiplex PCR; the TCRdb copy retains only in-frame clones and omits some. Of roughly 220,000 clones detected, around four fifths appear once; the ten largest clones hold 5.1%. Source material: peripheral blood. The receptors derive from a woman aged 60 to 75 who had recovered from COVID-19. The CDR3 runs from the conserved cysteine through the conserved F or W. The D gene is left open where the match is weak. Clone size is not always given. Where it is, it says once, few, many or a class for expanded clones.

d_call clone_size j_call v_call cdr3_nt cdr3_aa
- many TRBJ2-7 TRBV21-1 TGTGCCAGCAGCAAAGGACAGGGATACTCCTACGAGCAGTACTTC CASSKGQGYSYEQYF
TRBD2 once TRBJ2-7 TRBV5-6 TGTGCCAGCAGCCGGATGCGCGGGGGACTTTACGAGCAGTACTTC CASSRMRGGLYEQYF
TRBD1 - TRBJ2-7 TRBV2 TGTGCCAGCAGCCCCGGGACAGGGGAATACGAGCAGTACTTC CASSPGTGEYEQYF
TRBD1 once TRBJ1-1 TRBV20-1 TGCAGTGCCAGTGGGGACAGGGACACTGAAGCTTTCTTT CSASGDRDTEAFF
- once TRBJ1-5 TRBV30 TGTGCCTGGAGTGTTGGGATAGCGGGTTGGAGCAATCAGCCCCAGCATTTT CAWSVGIAGWSNQPQHF
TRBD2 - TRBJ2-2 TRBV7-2 TGTGCCAGCCGCCTTGGCGGGGGGGCTGGCACCGGGGAGCTGTTTTTT CASRLGGGAGTGELFF
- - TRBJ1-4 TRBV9 TGTGCCAGCAGCGTAGAATGGGGCCCGAAGGAAAAACTGTTTTTT CASSVEWGPKEKLFF
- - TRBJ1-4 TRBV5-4 TGTGCCAGCAGCTTGGAAGGACTAGACGGAAAACTGTTTTTT CASSLEGLDGKLFF
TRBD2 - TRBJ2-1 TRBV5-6 TGTGCCAGCAGAAAGGGACTAGCGGGGACCTCCTACAATGAGCAGTTCTTC CASRKGLAGTSYNEQFF
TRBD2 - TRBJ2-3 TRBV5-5 TGTGCCAGCAGCCGGGGGGTAGCGGGGTGGAGCACAGATACGCAGTATTTT CASSRGVAGWSTDTQYF
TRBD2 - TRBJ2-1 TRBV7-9 TGTGCCAGCAGCTTATGGGCTAGCGGGGGGAATGAGCAGTTCTTC CASSLWASGGNEQFF
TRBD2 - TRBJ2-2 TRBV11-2 TGTGCCAGCAGCTTGATACTAGCGGGGTCTGAGCTGTTTTTT CASSLILAGSELFF
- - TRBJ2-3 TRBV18 TGTGCCAGCTCAGCGACTAGCACAGATACGCAGTATTTT CASSATSTDTQYF
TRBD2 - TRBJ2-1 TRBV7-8 TGTGCCAGCAGCCTCAGCGGGGGTGAGCAGTTCTTC CASSLSGGEQFF
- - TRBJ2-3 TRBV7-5 TGTGCCAGAAGCCCCGCTTGCGGGGGGGCGACAGATACGCAGTATTTT CARSPACGGATDTQYF
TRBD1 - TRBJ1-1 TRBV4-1 TGCGCCAGCAGCCGACAGGGTGAGGACACTGAAGCTTTCTTT CASSRQGEDTEAFF
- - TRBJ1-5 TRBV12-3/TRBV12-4 TGTGCCAGCAGTTTCTGGGGAGGCCAGCCCCAGCATTTT CASSFWGGQPQHF
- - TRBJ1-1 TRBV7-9 TGTGCCAGCAGCTTATGGGAGGGAGGGGACACTGAAGCTTTCTTT CASSLWEGGDTEAFF
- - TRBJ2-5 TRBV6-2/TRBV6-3 TGTGCCAGCAGTTACTCTCGGTGGGGGAGGAAAGAGACCCAGTACTTC CASSYSRWGRKETQYF
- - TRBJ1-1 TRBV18 TGTGCCAGCTCAGGTCAGGCGAACACTGAAGCTTTCTTT CASSGQANTEAFF
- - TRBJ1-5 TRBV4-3 TGCGCCAGCAGCCCGGGTCCCATCGTTGGCAATCAGCCCCAGCATTTT CASSPGPIVGNQPQHF
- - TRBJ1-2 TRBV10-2 TGCGCCAGCAGGGGTCCGGGAGGCTTGGATGGCTACACCTTC CASRGPGGLDGYTF
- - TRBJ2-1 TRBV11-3 TGTGCCAGCAGCTTAAACCTTCGCGGGACGGGTTACAATGAGCAGTTCTTC CASSLNLRGTGYNEQFF
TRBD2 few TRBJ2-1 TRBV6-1 TGTGCCAGCAGTGGGTTTCGATCTAGCGGGAGAGGCAATGAGCAGTTCTTC CASSGFRSSGRGNEQFF
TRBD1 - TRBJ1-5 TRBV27 TGTGCCAGCAACTCCGGGACAGGCAATCAGCCCCAGCATTTT CASNSGTGNQPQHF
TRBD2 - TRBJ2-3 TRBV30 TGTGCCTGGACCCCCGGTCAGGGAGGGGATACGCAGTATTTT CAWTPGQGGDTQYF
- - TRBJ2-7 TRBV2 TGTGCCAGCAGTGAAGGCCAGTCCTACGAGCAGTACTTC CASSEGQSYEQYF
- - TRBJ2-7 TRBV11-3 TGTGCCAGCAGCCAAGACGCAGGACTAAACGAGCAGTACTTC CASSQDAGLNEQYF
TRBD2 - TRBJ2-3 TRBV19 TGTGCCAGTAAGTCGGGGGGTAGTACAGATACGCAGTATTTT CASKSGGSTDTQYF
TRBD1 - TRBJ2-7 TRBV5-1 TGCGCCAGCAGCTTTGCTCCGGGACAGGGGACCTACGAGCAGTACTTC CASSFAPGQGTYEQYF
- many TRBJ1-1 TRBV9 TGTGCCAGCAGCGTAGGACAGTCTTTGACTGAAGCTTTCTTT CASSVGQSLTEAFF
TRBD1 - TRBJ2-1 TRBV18 TGTGCCAGCTCACCACCAAACAGGGGGTATTCCTACAATGAGCAGTTCTTC CASSPPNRGYSYNEQFF
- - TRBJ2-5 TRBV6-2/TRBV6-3 TGTGCCAGCAGTTATACGAGGGTCGGGCGCGGGACCCAGTACTTC CASSYTRVGRGTQYF
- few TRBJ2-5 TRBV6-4 TGTGCCAGCAGTGAGAGGGGGGGGACCCAAGAGACCCAGTACTTC CASSERGGTQETQYF
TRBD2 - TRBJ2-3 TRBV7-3 TGTGCCAGCAGCCGCAACAGCGGGGCCGCCAGGGATACGCAGTATTTT CASSRNSGAARDTQYF
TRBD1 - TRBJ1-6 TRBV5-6 TGTGCCAGCAGCTCCCCGGACAGGGGGCTTTCACCCCTCCACTTT CASSSPDRGLSPLHF
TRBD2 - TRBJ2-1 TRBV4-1 TGCGCCAGCAGGGGAGGACTAGCGGGGCTGAATGAGCAGTTCTTC CASRGGLAGLNEQFF
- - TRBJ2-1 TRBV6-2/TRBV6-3 TGTGCCAGCAGTTACATGCGGCATGAGCAGTTCTTC CASSYMRHEQFF
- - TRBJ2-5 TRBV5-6 TGTGCCAGCAGCTTGGGGTGGGCGAGCTACGAGACCCAGTACTTC CASSLGWASYETQYF
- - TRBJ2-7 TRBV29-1 TGCAGCGTTGAAGATGACAGGTACGAGCAGTACTTC CSVEDDRYEQYF
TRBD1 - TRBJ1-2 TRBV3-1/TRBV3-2 TGTGCCAGCAGCCAACTCACCGCCCGGGACAGACTTAACTATGGCTACACCTTC CASSQLTARDRLNYGYTF
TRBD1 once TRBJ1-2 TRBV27 TGTGCCAGCAGTTTATCGGCAGGGGGGATCTATGGCTACACCTTC CASSLSAGGIYGYTF
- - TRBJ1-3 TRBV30 TGTGCCTGGAGTCCCGCAGGGTTTGGAAACACCATATATTTT CAWSPAGFGNTIYF
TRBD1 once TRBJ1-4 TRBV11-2 TGTGCCAGCAGCTTGGGATCGGGACAGGTTTCAGAAAAACTGTTTTTT CASSLGSGQVSEKLFF
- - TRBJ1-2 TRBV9 TGTGCCAGCAGCGTAGGGGCAACTTATGGCTACACCTTC CASSVGATYGYTF
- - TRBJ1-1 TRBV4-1 TGCGCCAGCAGCCAAGAGCCAGGCGCTGGTGAAGCTTTCTTT CASSQEPGAGEAFF
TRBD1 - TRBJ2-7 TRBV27 TGTGCCAGCAGTATCCTCGGGTCAGGGGGTTTCGAGCAGTACTTC CASSILGSGGFEQYF
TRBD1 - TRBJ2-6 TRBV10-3 TGTGCCATCAGTGACCCGACAGGGACTGGGGCCAACGTCCTGACTTTC CAISDPTGTGANVLTF
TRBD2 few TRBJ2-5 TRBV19 TGTGCCAGTAGTCAGACTAGCGGGGACAGACAAGAGACCCAGTACTTC CASSQTSGDRQETQYF
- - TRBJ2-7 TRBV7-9 TGTGCCAGCAGCTTAGAAGCTAATGAGCAGTACTTC CASSLEANEQYF
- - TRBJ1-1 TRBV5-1 TGCGCCAGCAGCTTTGACGGGGGGAACACTGAAGCTTTCTTT CASSFDGGNTEAFF
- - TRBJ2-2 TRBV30 TGTGCCTGGAACCGGGGGGCGCACACCGGGGAGCTGTTTTTT CAWNRGAHTGELFF
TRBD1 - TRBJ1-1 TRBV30 TGTGCCTGGAGTGCGCCTTCCTACAGGGGTTCTGAAGCTTTCTTT CAWSAPSYRGSEAFF
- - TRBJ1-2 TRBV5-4 TGTGCCAGCAGCTTGGACGCCAGGAGGGACTATGGCTACACCTTC CASSLDARRDYGYTF
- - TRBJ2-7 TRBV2 TGTGCCATGGGGCAGGTCTACGAGCAGTACTTC CAMGQVYEQYF
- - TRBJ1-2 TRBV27 TGTGCCAGCAGTCCAGGGGCTTTAAACTATGGCTACACCTTC CASSPGALNYGYTF
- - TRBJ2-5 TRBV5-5 TGTGCCAGCAGCTTTCTTGGGAGGGGGGAGACCCAGTACTTC CASSFLGRGETQYF
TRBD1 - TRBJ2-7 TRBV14 TGTGCCGCTCCGGGACAGCCCCAAGGCCCTACGGAGGAGCAGTACTTC CAAPGQPQGPTEEQYF
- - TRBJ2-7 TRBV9 TGTGCCAGCAGCGGACAGGGACTTCAAGAGCAGTACTTC CASSGQGLQEQYF